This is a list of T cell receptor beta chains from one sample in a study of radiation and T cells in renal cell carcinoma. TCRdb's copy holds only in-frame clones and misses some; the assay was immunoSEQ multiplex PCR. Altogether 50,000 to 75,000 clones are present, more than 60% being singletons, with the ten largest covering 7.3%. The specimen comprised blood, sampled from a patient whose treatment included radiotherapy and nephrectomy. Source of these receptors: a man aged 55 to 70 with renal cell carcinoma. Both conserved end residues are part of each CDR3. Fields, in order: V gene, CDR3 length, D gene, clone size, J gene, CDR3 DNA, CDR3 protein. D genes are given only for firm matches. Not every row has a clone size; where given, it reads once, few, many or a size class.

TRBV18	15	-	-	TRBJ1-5	TGTGCCAGCTCACCCATTGGGAGGGGGAATCAGCCCCAGCATTTT	CASSPIGRGNQPQHF
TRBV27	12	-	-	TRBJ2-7	TGTGCCAGCAGGGACATGTCCTACGAGCAGTACTTC	CASRDMSYEQYF
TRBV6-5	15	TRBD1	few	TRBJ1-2	TGTGCCAGCAGTTACTCGGGACAGGGGGACTATGGCTACACCTTC	CASSYSGQGDYGYTF
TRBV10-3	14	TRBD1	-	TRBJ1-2	TGTGCCATCAGTGACCAACAGGGGTCCTATGGCTACACCTTC	CAISDQQGSYGYTF
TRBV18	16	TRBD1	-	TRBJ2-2	TGTGCCAGCTCACCTTACCGGGACAGCCTTTCCGGGGAGCTGTTTTTT	CASSPYRDSLSGELFF
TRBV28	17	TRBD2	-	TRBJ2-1	TGTGCCAGCAGTCCCCTTAGGGTAGCGGGAGGGTACAATGAGCAGTTCTTC	CASSPLRVAGGYNEQFF
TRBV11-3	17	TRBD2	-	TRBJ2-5	TGTGCCAGCAGCCTAGGATCGGGACTAGCGGGAGGTCAGACCCAGTACTTC	CASSLGSGLAGGQTQYF
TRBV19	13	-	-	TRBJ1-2	TGTGCCAGTAGTATGGGGCGGAACTATGGCTACACCTTC	CASSMGRNYGYTF
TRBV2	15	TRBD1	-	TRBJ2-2	TGTGCCAGCAGCCCAGACAGGGGCTTAACCGGGGAGCTGTTTTTT	CASSPDRGLTGELFF
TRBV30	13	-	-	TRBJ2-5	TGTGCCTGGAGTGTATTAGCGGTAGAGACCCAGTACTTC	CAWSVLAVETQYF
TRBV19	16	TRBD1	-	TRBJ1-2	TGTGCCAGTAGTTTCTTTCGGACAGGACTCCTCTATGGCTACACCTTC	CASSFFRTGLLYGYTF
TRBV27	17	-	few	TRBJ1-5	TGTGCCAGCAGTTTAAGGACGTCTACCCCGGGCAATCAGCCCCAGCATTTT	CASSLRTSTPGNQPQHF
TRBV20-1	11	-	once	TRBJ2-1	TGCAGGGCCGGGGCTGGCAATGAGCAGTTCTTC	CRAGAGNEQFF
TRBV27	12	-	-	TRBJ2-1	TGTGCCAGCAGTTTATCAGGCAATGAGCAGTTCTTC	CASSLSGNEQFF
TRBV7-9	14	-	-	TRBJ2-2	TGTGCCAGCAGTACACTACCGGGAGCCGGGGAGCTGTTTTTT	CASSTLPGAGELFF
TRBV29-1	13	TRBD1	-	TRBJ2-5	TGCAGCGTGGACCAGACAGGGCAAGAGACCCAGTACTTC	CSVDQTGQETQYF
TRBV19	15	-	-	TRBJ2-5	TGTGCCAGTAGGGCAACTCAGAGCGCGGTCGGGACCCAGTACTTC	CASRATQSAVGTQYF
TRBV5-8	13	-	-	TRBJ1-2	TGTGCCAGCAGCCATCCCTTCCCCCGCAGCTACACCTTC	CASSHPFPRSYTF
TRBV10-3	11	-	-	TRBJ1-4	TGTGCCATCAGGGACCGGGAAGAACTGTTTTTT	CAIRDREELFF
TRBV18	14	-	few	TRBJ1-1	TGTGCCAGCTCACCCTGGACAGAGAACACTGAAGCTTTCTTT	CASSPWTENTEAFF
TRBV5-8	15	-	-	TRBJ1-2	TGTGCCAGCAGCCTAGACGGATCCCCTAACTATGGCTACACCTTC	CASSLDGSPNYGYTF
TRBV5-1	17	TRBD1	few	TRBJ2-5	TGCGCCAGCAGCGAGTCCGGGACAGGGGTGTATGGAGAGACCCAGTACTTC	CASSESGTGVYGETQYF
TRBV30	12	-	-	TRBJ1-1	TGTGCCTGGATTAAGGGTTCGACTGAAGCTTTCTTT	CAWIKGSTEAFF
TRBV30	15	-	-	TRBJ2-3	TGTGCCTGGAGTACCCCCGGGGGCATTTGGAATGCGCAGTATTTT	CAWSTPGGIWNAQYF
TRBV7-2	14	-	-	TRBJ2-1	TGTGCCAGCAGCTTAGTAGTTAGCAACAATGAGCAGTTCTTC	CASSLVVSNNEQFF
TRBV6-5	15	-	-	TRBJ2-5	TGTGCCAGCAGTTACGGGCAGGGCCCATCTGGGACCCAGTACTTC	CASSYGQGPSGTQYF
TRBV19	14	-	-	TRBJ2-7	TGTGCCAGTAGTATGTCCGGGGTCTCCTACGAGCAGTACTTC	CASSMSGVSYEQYF
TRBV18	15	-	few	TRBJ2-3	TGTGCCAGCTCCCGGGGGTTAGCGACGACAGATACGCAGTATTTT	CASSRGLATTDTQYF
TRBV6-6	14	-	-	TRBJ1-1	TGTGCCAGCAGTTCTGTGGCGGGGAACACTGAAGCTTTCTTT	CASSSVAGNTEAFF
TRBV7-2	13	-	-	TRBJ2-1	TGTGCCAGCAGCTTAGGCCAGGTTGGTGAGCAGTTCTTC	CASSLGQVGEQFF
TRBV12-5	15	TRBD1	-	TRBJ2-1	TGTGCTAGTGGCCCCGGACAGGGCTGGGCAGGAGAGCAGTTCTTC	CASGPGQGWAGEQFF
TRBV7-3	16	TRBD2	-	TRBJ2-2	TGTGCCAGCAGCTCGGGGACTAGCGGACATACCGGGGAGCTGTTTTTT	CASSSGTSGHTGELFF
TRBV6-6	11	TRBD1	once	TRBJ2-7	TGTGCCAGCAGTTACCAGGGGACAGCAAGCTTC	CASSYQGTASF
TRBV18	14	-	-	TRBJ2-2	TGTGCCAGCTCACCAAACAGGTGGACCGGGGAGCTGTTTTTT	CASSPNRWTGELFF
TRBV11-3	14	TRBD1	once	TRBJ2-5	TGTGCCAGCAGCCCGACAGGGGACCAAGAGACCCAGTACTTC	CASSPTGDQETQYF
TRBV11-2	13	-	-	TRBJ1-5	TGTGCCAGCAGCTCTCCCTGGGGCCAGCCCCAGCATTTT	CASSSPWGQPQHF
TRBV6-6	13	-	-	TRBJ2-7	TGTGCCAGCAGCATGGACAGCGGCGACGAGCAGTACTTC	CASSMDSGDEQYF
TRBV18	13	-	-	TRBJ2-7	TGTGCCAGCTCACCACCGACCGGCGACCGCGAGTACTTC	CASSPPTGDREYF
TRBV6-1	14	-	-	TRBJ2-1	TGTGCCAGCAGTGAAGCGACAGGAGAGATCGAGCAGTTCTTC	CASSEATGEIEQFF
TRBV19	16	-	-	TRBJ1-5	TGTGCCAGTAGTGGTTTTCGCAGGACCCAAGATCAGCCCCAGCATTTT	CASSGFRRTQDQPQHF
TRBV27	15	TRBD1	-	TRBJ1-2	TGTGCCAGCAGTTTTGACAACAGGGGTAATAGTGGCTACACCTTC	CASSFDNRGNSGYTF
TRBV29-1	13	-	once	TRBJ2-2	TGCAGCGTAGATCCAAGGGGGACCGGGGAGCTGTTTTTT	CSVDPRGTGELFF
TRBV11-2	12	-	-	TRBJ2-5	TGTGCCAGCAGGGAGGTCGAAGAGACCCAGTACTTC	CASREVEETQYF
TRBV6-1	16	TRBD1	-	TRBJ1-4	TGTGCCAGCAGTGCCCCTCCGGGACAGGGAAGTGAAAAACTGTTTTTT	CASSAPPGQGSEKLFF
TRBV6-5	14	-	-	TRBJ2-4	TGTGCCAGCAGTTCCTCAGGTGCCAAAAACATTCAGTACTTC	CASSSSGAKNIQYF